The sequence of this T cell receptor beta chain was determined in a study of blood T cell repertoires in COVID-19. Across the study: Donors in the United States, Italy and Spain gave samples during acute or convalescent COVID-19.

Per germline, CDR1 MDHEN and CDR2 SYDVKM. V lost 2 bases and J lost 0; bases outside the gene matches: 7. CDR3 size: 18 residues. Methods used by the authors: Amplification of reference gene primers was used by the study to estimate nucleated cell counts. Assay: immunoSEQ multiplex PCR; the TCRdb copy retains only in-frame clones and omits some. V and J calls and clone size are those listed in that table; D and trimming were worked out from the DNA. Of 75,000 to 100,000 clones detected, over 80% appear once; the ten largest clones hold about an eighth. The sequenced sample was peripheral blood. The receptor's source is a human donor in a cohort sampled during active COVID-19. This chain joins TRBV28 and TRBJ1-5, with 10 bases that match TRBD1. As DNA, the CDR3 is TGTGCCAGCAGTTTAAAAGGGGGGACAGGGGATAGCAATCAGCCCCAGCATTTT. Translating gives CASSLKGGTGDSNQPQHF.